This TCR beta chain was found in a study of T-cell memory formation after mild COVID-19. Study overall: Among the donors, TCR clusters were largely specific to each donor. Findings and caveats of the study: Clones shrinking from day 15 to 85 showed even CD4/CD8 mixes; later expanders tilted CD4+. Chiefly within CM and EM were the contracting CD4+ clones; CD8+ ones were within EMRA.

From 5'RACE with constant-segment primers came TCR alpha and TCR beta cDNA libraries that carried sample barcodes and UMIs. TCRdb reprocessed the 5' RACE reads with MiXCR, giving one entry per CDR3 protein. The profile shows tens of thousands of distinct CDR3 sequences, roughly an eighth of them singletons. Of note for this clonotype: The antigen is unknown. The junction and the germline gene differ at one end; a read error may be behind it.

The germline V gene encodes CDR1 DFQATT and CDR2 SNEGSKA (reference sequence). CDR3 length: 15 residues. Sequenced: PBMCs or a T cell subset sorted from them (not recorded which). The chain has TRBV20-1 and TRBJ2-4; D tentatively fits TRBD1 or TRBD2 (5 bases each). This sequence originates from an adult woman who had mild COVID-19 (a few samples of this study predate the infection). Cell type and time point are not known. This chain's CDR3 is CSARGVGVSKNTQYF. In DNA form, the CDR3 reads TGCAGTGCTAGAGGGGTGGGGGTCAGCAAAAACACTCAGTACTTC.